These 26 T cell receptor beta chains were all obtained from the same sample, sequenced in a study of blood T cells in healthy people across ages. A second PCR, run for roughly 6 to 11 cycles, used a sample-barcoded 5' primer plus a J-beta primer mix. MiXCR was run by TCRdb on the 5' RACE reads, yielding one entry per CDR3 protein. This sample has 700,000 to 900,000 distinct CDR3 sequences, with 50% to 65% found just once. What was sequenced was blood. These receptors all stem from a man at least 80 years old in good health.

V usage is TRBV20-1 and J usage is TRBJ2-3, with D perhaps being TRBD1 or TRBD2 (7 bases each). The CDR3 sequence is 14 residues long. Trimming cost V 0 bases and J 5 bases, with 12 bases left between them. Germline loops: CDR1 DFQATT, CDR2 SNEGSKA (reference sequence). CDR3 in DNA: TGCAGTGCTAGAGATGCCAGGGGGGGAGATACGCAGTATTTT. Amino acid sequence: CSARDARGGDTQYF.

J is TRBJ2-2 and V is TRBV20-1; 9 bases line up with TRBD2. Germline lookup yields CDR1 DFQATT and CDR2 SNEGSKA (reference sequence). The CDR3 has 20 residues. Unmatched junction bases numbered 19, after V lost 2 bases and J lost 3 bases. CDR3 sequence: CSARHGASGIGYLDTGELFF. As DNA, the CDR3 is TGCAGTGCTAGACATGGTGCTAGCGGGATTGGGTATCTAGACACCGGGGAGCTGTTTTTT.

The chain uses TRBV3-1 and TRBJ1-2, with 9 bases fitting TRBD1. The CDR3 covers 15 residues. V trimming: 7 bases; J trimming: 4 bases; junction bases outside the gene matches: 10. CDR1 and CDR2 from the germline V gene are LGHDT and YNNKEL (reference sequence). CDR3 sequence reads: CASTLKGQGGYGYTF. For the CDR3, the DNA is TGTGCCAGCACCTTAAAGGGACAGGGAGGCTATGGCTACACCTTC.

In DNA form, the CDR3 reads TGTGCCAGCAGCCACCGCCTTAGCTATGGCTACACCTTC. This gives the protein CASSHRLSYGYTF. The rearrangement links TRBV25-1 to TRBJ1-2; D gene ambiguous. This CDR3 region has 13 residues. Germline CDR1 and CDR2: MGHDK and SYGVNS. The V gene lost 6 bases and the J gene lost 4 bases, with 12 bases spanning the gap.

The genes are TRBV12-3 or TRBV12-4 and TRBJ1-4; a weak D match, TRBD1 (6 bases). This CDR3 region has 12 residues. V dropped 6 bases and J dropped 7 bases, with 9 bases sitting between them. For the CDR3, the DNA is TGTGCCAGCAGACAGGGACCTGAAAAACTGTTTTTT. Encoded protein: CASRQGPEKLFF.

J is TRBJ2-1 and V is TRBV7-9; a possible D gene is TRBD2 (6 bases). The CDR3 sequence is 13 residues long. Germline V gene data show CDR1 as SEHNR and CDR2 as FQNEAQ (reference sequence). V was pared by 3 bases and J by 14 bases, with 17 bases between. CDR3 residues: CASSFSEGRKEFF. CDR3 nucleotides: TGTGCCAGCAGCTTTTCGGAGGGACGGAAGGAGTTCTTC.

This clonotype showed up just once. The chain links TRBV7-9 to TRBJ2-4; D remains unclear. The J call may be wrong; the DNA end is better matched by TRBJ2-7. Germline V gene lookup returns CDR1 SEHNR and CDR2 FQNEAQ (reference sequence). CDR3 length equals 14 residues. The CDR3 nucleotides are TGTGCCAGCAGCTCCGGGCCCCCCCCCTACGAGCAGTACTTC. Translation: CASSSGPPPYEQYF.

The V gene is TRBV12-5, the J gene TRBJ2-7, with 8 bases matching TRBD1. The J call is uncertain, as TRBJ2-5 better fits the DNA end. The CDR3 runs to 14 residues. The V gene's germline CDR1 is LGHNT and CDR2 FRNRAP. The CDR3 coding sequence is TGTGCTAGTGGTGTAGGGACAGGCGAAAAGACCCAGTACTTC. Protein product: CASGVGTGEKTQYF.

This clonotype appeared many times. The V call is TRBV2, the J call TRBJ2-7, with D possibly matching TRBD1 (6 bases). V gave up 5 bases and J gave up 2 bases, with 10 bases separating them. The germline V gene has CDR1 SNHLY and CDR2 FYNNEI. There are 13 residues in the CDR3. The CDR3 DNA follows: TGTGCCAGCAGTAGGCAGGGGCCCTACGAGCAGTACTTC. Amino acids: CASSRQGPYEQYF.

The CDR3 region is CASSEALRGYGYTF. The CDR3 DNA follows: TGTGCCAGCAGTGAAGCGCTTAGAGGCTATGGCTACACCTTC. This sequence joins TRBV2 and TRBJ1-2; D remains unclear. CDR3 length: 14 amino acids. From germline, CDR1 is SNHLY and CDR2 FYNNEI. The V end was cut by 0 bases, the J end by 4 bases, with 9 bases between.

CDR3 loop: CASRASGLQDYNEQFF. The CDR3 DNA reads TGTGCCAGCAGAGCTAGCGGATTACAGGACTACAATGAGCAGTTCTTC. The gene calls are TRBV6-1 and TRBJ2-1, with 7 bases that match TRBD2. Looked up from germline, CDR1 is MNHNS and CDR2 is SASEGT. This CDR3 comprises 16 residues. V gave up 6 bases and J gave up 3 bases; unmatched junction bases: 11.

This clonotype was picked up a small number of times. The CDR3 DNA is TGTGCCAGCAGCTTAGCGGGACTAGCGACAGATACGCAGTATTTT. Amino acid sequence: CASSLAGLATDTQYF. The V and J genes are TRBV7-2 and TRBJ2-3; 10 bases are a match to TRBD2. This CDR3 has 15 residues. With V trimmed by 0 bases and J by 3 bases, 0 bases remained unmatched. Looked up from germline, CDR1 is SGHTA and CDR2 is FQGNSA.

The genes are TRBV6-5 and TRBJ1-5, with 12 bases matching TRBD1. Germline V gene lookup returns CDR1 MNHEY and CDR2 SVGAGI. V lost 6 bases, J lost 8 bases, and 5 bases stayed unmatched. CDR3 size: 14 residues. In nucleotides, the CDR3 is TGTGCCAGCAGCCGGGACAGGGGGCTTGAGCCCCAGCATTTT. This gives the protein CASSRDRGLEPQHF.

The chain uses TRBV25-1 and TRBJ2-1; TRBD2 matches 8 bases. V was clipped by 4 bases and J by 7 bases; unmatched bases: 9. The CDR3 has 15 residues. Germline CDR1 reads MGHDK; CDR2 reads SYGVNS. The CDR3 here is CASSVGLLAENEQFF. The CDR3 DNA is TGTGCCAGCAGTGTGGGTTTACTAGCGGAAAATGAGCAGTTCTTC.

The chain uses TRBV5-1 and TRBJ2-1; the D is unclear. V was pared by 3 bases and J by 4 bases, with 11 bases between. The CDR3 contains 14 residues. The germline V gene encodes CDR1 SGHRS and CDR2 YFSETQ. Written as DNA, the CDR3 is TGCGCCAGCAGCTACGGAGCTCTGTACAATGAGCAGTTCTTC. It encodes CASSYGALYNEQFF.

The chain carries TRBV12-3 or TRBV12-4 and TRBJ2-1, with unresolved D. The CDR3 has 15 residues. V was clipped by 5 bases and J by 8 bases, with 19 bases between them. The CDR3 DNA reads TGTGCCAGCAGTCCGAGGCTCAACCCCCCTCATGAGCAGTTCTTC. It translates to CASSPRLNPPHEQFF.

The chain is built from TRBV2 and TRBJ1-1; unclear D gene. The V gene's germline CDR1 is SNHLY and CDR2 FYNNEI. Trimming removed 7 bases at V and 5 bases at J, with 11 bases between. The CDR3 runs to 12 residues. The CDR3 protein is CASIGLGTEAFF. The CDR3 DNA reads as TGTGCCAGCATAGGGCTGGGAACTGAAGCTTTCTTT.

The CDR3 reads CASSGQRLYEQYF. CDR3 nucleotides: TGTGCCAGCAGTGGTCAGAGGCTCTACGAGCAGTACTTC. V gene TRBV2 combines with J gene TRBJ2-7; D gene ambiguous. There are 13 residues in the CDR3. Trimming cost V 4 bases and J 3 bases, with 10 bases left between them. Germline CDR1 and CDR2: SNHLY and FYNNEI.

This clonotype was counted only a few times. J is TRBJ2-3 and V is TRBV7-3; tentative D call: TRBD2 (5 bases). The CDR3 spans 12 residues. Trimming took off 5 bases at V and 5 bases at J, with 8 bases between the two ends. The germline V gene encodes CDR1 SGHTA and CDR2 FQGTGA. CDR3 amino acids: CASSRGQDTQYF. The CDR3 DNA sequence: TGTGCCAGCAGCCGAGGGCAAGATACGCAGTATTTT.

The chain is built from TRBV29-1 and TRBJ1-1; a weak D match, TRBD1 (6 bases). Germline assignment: CDR1 SQVTM and CDR2 ANQGSEA. The CDR3 covers 12 residues. V was trimmed by 5 bases and J by 1 base, leaving 8 bases between them. Here the CDR3 DNA reads TGCAGCGTTCTCAGGGGGAACACTGAAGCTTTCTTT. Its translation: CSVLRGNTEAFF.

The sample holds a few counts of this clonotype. The chain recombines TRBV29-1 with TRBJ2-3; a possible D gene is TRBD2 (6 bases). Trimming removed 5 bases from V and 4 bases from J, with 7 bases in between. The V gene's germline CDR1 is SQVTM and CDR2 ANQGSEA. This CDR3 contains 11 residues. Written as DNA, the CDR3 is TGCAGCGTTCGACTAGCAGATACGCAGTATTTT. It is translated as CSVRLADTQYF.

The chain recombines TRBV6-5 with TRBJ2-7; D might be TRBD1 (5 bases). Trimming stripped 5 bases from V and 5 bases from J, with 13 bases between. CDR1 MNHEY and CDR2 SVGAGI come from the germline V gene. This CDR3 region has 13 residues. The CDR3 DNA is TGTGCCAGCAGTCGAACAGGACCCCACGAGCAGTACTTC. It specifies CASSRTGPHEQYF.

This clonotype was counted between two and nine times. The chain has TRBV11-2 and TRBJ2-1; no firm D call. Deletions cut 0 bases from V and 2 bases from J, with 17 bases between. Germline V gene lookup returns CDR1 SGHAT and CDR2 FQNNGV. The CDR3 has 18 amino acids. CDR3 sequence reads: CASSLDQAGTLPYNEQFF. CDR3 sequence (DNA): TGTGCCAGCAGCTTAGATCAGGCAGGCACTCTCCCCTACAATGAGCAGTTCTTC.

The gene calls are TRBV6-5 and TRBJ2-1, with 7 bases that match TRBD1. Per germline, CDR1 MNHEY and CDR2 SVGAGI. This CDR3 is 15 amino acids long. Trimming cost V 6 bases and J 0 bases; bases outside gene matches: 5. The CDR3 loop reads CASRQGLGSYNEQFF. CDR3 in DNA: TGTGCCAGCAGACAGGGGCTGGGCTCCTACAATGAGCAGTTCTTC.

In its sample, this clonotype was seen a few times. The CDR3 sequence is CAVLAEGTDTQYF. The CDR3 region has the DNA TGTGCCGTCTTAGCGGAAGGCACAGATACGCAGTATTTT. This chain uses TRBV6-5 with TRBJ2-3, with D possibly TRBD2 on 6 matching bases. V lost 11 bases and J 1 base, leaving 13 bases between the germline ends. Germline CDR1 and CDR2: MNHEY and SVGAGI. The CDR3 is 13 amino acids.

This clonotype has a handful of counts. The J gene is TRBJ2-3, the V gene TRBV7-2, with D possibly TRBD2 on 5 matching bases. Germline V gene lookup returns CDR1 SGHTA and CDR2 FQGNSA. Deletions cut 4 bases from V and 4 bases from J, with 12 bases between. CDR3 size: 14 residues. CDR3 sequence: CASSSDSGADTQYF. CDR3 DNA: TGTGCCAGCAGCTCCGACTCCGGGGCAGATACGCAGTATTTT.